This TCR beta chain comes out of a study of blood T cell repertoires in COVID-19. Whole-study context: Both acute and convalescent COVID-19 samples were obtained from the United States, Italy and Spain. The analysed material was cDNA or gDNA that came from T cells, B-cell-depleted T cells, or PBMCs.

Per the authors' pipeline: Amplifying reference gene primers gave estimates of nucleated cell counts. Some clones are missing from TCRdb's copy, which holds only in-frame ones; the method was immunoSEQ multiplex PCR. For V, J and clone size, that table is used; D and trimming come from the DNA. This sample has roughly 120,000 clones, with about 88% found just once. Germline V CDR1 and CDR2: DFQATT, SNEGSKA (reference sequence). This CDR3 has 14 residues. Trimming removed 3 bases from V and 5 bases from J; junction bases left unmatched: 3. The TCR originated in a man in his fifties or sixties with active COVID-19. Input material: peripheral blood. V is TRBV20-1 and J is TRBJ2-2; 10 bases map to TRBD2. CDR3 sequence reads: CSASPTSGTGELFF. The CDR3 DNA is TGCAGTGCTAGTCCGACTAGCGGGACCGGGGAGCTGTTTTTT.